This is a list of T cell receptor beta chains from one sample in a study of T cell responses to AZD1222 COVID-19 vaccine. Clones were read by immunoSEQ multiplex PCR, and TCRdb kept only the in-frame ones, dropping some. Among fewer than 130,000 clones, around 95% were seen once, and the ten largest hold approximately 2.2%. The sequenced sample was peripheral blood, obtained on day 0 of AZD1222 vaccination. The receptors come from an adult in good health. CDR3s include the opening cysteine and the closing phenylalanine or tryptophan. Each record gives: J gene, V gene, D gene, CDR3 length, CDR3 DNA, CDR3 protein. D genes are given only for firm matches.

>TRBJ2-1|TRBV7-9|NA|14
TGTGCCAGCAGGGGGCCCCGTGGGGCCAATGAGCAGTTCTTC
CASRGPRGANEQFF
>TRBJ1-1|TRBV5-1|TRBD1|15
TGCGCCAGCAGCTCCCTTAAGGGGGCGAACACTGAAGCTTTCTTT
CASSSLKGANTEAFF
>TRBJ1-2|TRBV19|NA|13
TGTGCCAGTAGTATAGCGGGCTTCTATGGCTACACCTTC
CASSIAGFYGYTF
>TRBJ1-1|TRBV6-6|NA|11
TGTGCCAGCGAGGGGAACACTGAAGCTTTCTTT
CASEGNTEAFF
>TRBJ1-5|TRBV7-9|NA|15
TGTGCCAGCAGCTTAGCTGCGGGAGAGAATCAGCCCCAGCATTTT
CASSLAAGENQPQHF
>TRBJ1-6|TRBV6-5|NA|14
TGTGCCAGCAGCTCAGAAACCAATAATTCACCCCTCCACTTT
CASSSETNNSPLHF
>TRBJ2-3|TRBV19|NA|14
TGTGCCACCTCCTATGGGGAGAGGACAGATACGCAGTATTTT
CATSYGERTDTQYF
>TRBJ1-1|TRBV29-1|NA|13
TGCAGCGTTGAAGATACAACAGGGCTAGGAGCTTTCTTT
CSVEDTTGLGAFF
>TRBJ2-7|TRBV7-2|TRBD2|15
TGTGCCAGCAGCTTAGAGGGCGGGGGAGTCTACGAGCAGTACTTC
CASSLEGGGVYEQYF
>TRBJ1-1|TRBV19|NA|11
TGTGCCAGTAGTATCCCCACGAAGGCTTTCTTT
CASSIPTKAFF
>TRBJ2-5|TRBV28|TRBD2|17
TGTGCCAGCAGTTTACAAAGTCTAGCGGAAGTGTATGAGACCCAGTACTTC
CASSLQSLAEVYETQYF
>TRBJ2-2|TRBV6-5|NA|11
TGTGCCAGCAGATCACAGGAGGAGCTGTTTTTT
CASRSQEELFF